One and the same sample provided the 7 T cell receptor beta chains below, sequenced in a study of T-cell reconstitution after alpha-beta-depleted transplantation in children. Unique molecular identifiers were incorporated during preparation of the TCRbeta library. TCRdb used MiXCR to reprocess the PCR reads, holding one entry per CDR3 protein. The data hold about 870,000 distinct CDR3 sequences, with about 15% observed a single time. Sequencing used PBMCs, mostly from graft donor cells, obtained 360 days after TCRalphabeta/CD19-depleted stem cell transplant. The receptors were gathered from a male patient younger than 18 who had a stem cell transplant for acute lymphoblastic leukemia, so the T cells may come from the graft donor.

This clonotype was seen only a few times. The genes are TRBV5-5 and TRBJ2-3; D remains unclear. Germline V gene sequence: CDR1 SGHKS, CDR2 YYEKEE (reference sequence). V lost 2 bases and J lost 2, with 9 bases in between. CDR3 length: 14 amino acids. CDR3 nucleotide sequence: TGTGCCAGCAGCTTCTGGGTTCACACAGATACGCAGTATTTT. This encodes CASSFWVHTDTQYF.

This clonotype occurred many times. The V call is TRBV12-3 or TRBV12-4, the J call TRBJ1-5; 7 positions match TRBD1. The trim removed 11 bases at V and 1 base at J, leaving 5 bases unmatched. The CDR3 spans 13 residues. CDR3 nucleotide sequence: TGTGCCTGTGCGACAGGGAGCAATCAGCCCCAGCATTTT. Translation gives CACATGSNQPQHF.

CDR3 sequence reads: CASSPGTDGTKNIQYF. The CDR3 coding sequence is TGTGCCAGCAGCCCAGGCACGGACGGAACCAAAAACATTCAGTACTTC. This sequence joins TRBV5-8 and TRBJ2-4; no definite D call. The CDR3 runs 16 residues. CDR1 and CDR2 (germline): SGHTS, YDEGEE. Trimming cost V 4 bases and J 2 bases, with 16 bases left between them.

This clonotype was counted between two and nine times. CDR3 sequence reads: CSARDSGSHTGELFF. The DNA for the CDR3 is TGCAGTGCTAGAGATAGCGGGAGCCACACCGGGGAGCTGTTTTTT. The V and J genes are TRBV20-1 and TRBJ2-2; 9 nucleotides line up with TRBD2. Looked up from germline, CDR1 is DFQATT and CDR2 is SNEGSKA (reference sequence). The CDR3 consists of 15 residues. The V and J ends lost 0 bases and 3 bases, in that order; junction bases with no gene match: 2.

DNA for the CDR3: TGTGCCAGCAGGGCAGTAGAGACCCAGTACTTC. Translated, it gives CASRAVETQYF. The chain joins TRBV2 to TRBJ2-5; the D is unclear. Germline CDR1 reads SNHLY; CDR2 reads FYNNEI. V was clipped by 6 bases and J by 4 bases, with 6 bases between them. There are 11 residues in the CDR3.

The chain couples TRBV18 to TRBJ2-1; 7 bases agree with TRBD1. CDR1 KGHSH and CDR2 LQKENI come from the germline V gene. The CDR3 covers 16 residues. V lost 2 bases to trimming and J lost 7 bases; unmatched junction nucleotides: 11. CDR3 residues: CASSPEIDRVVNEQFF. As DNA, the CDR3 is TGTGCCAGCTCACCAGAGATAGACAGGGTTGTAAATGAGCAGTTCTTC.

This clonotype came up a few times. This chain uses TRBV10-3 with TRBJ2-7; no reliable D call. Germline CDR1 is ENHRY and CDR2 is SYGVKD. The CDR3 consists of 14 residues. Deletions cut 0 bases from V and 2 bases from J, with 8 bases between. CDR3 loop: CAISESIGPYEQYF. CDR3 DNA sequence: TGTGCCATCAGTGAGTCGATTGGGCCCTACGAGCAGTACTTC.